A selection of T cell receptor beta chains follows, all from one sample in a study of blood T cell repertoires in COVID-19. Sequenced by immunoSEQ multiplex PCR; TCRdb stores in-frame clones only, minus some. The sample includes about 180,000 clones, about 80% seen only once; the top ten take 6.5%. The sequencing sample was made of peripheral blood. The receptors originated from a man aged 65-85 years with active or convalescent COVID-19. Both conserved end residues are part of each CDR3. Each record gives: J gene, D gene, clone size, V gene, CDR3 length, CDR3 DNA, CDR3 protein. A D gene is named only where the DNA matches it firmly. Some rows have no size entry. The others give once, few or many, or a class for an expanded clone.

>TRBJ2-7|TRBD2|NA|TRBV2|13
TGTGCCAGCAGTGGTACTAGCGGGACAAGGGGGGCCTTC
CASSGTSGTRGAF
>TRBJ1-3|NA|few|TRBV2|15
TGTGCCAGCAGTGTCGCGGAGGGATCTGGAAACACCATATATTTT
CASSVAEGSGNTIYF
>TRBJ1-1|TRBD1|once|TRBV18|16
TGTGCCAGCTCACCTCTGGACAGGGGGATGAACACTGAAGCTTTCTTT
CASSPLDRGMNTEAFF
>TRBJ1-1|TRBD1|once|TRBV12-3/TRBV12-4|13
TGTGCCAGCAGTTTGGAGGGGGCCCCTGAAGCTTTCTTT
CASSLEGAPEAFF
>TRBJ2-7|NA|NA|TRBV7-2|14
TGTGCCAGCAGCTTAAATGCGAATTCCTACGAGCAGTACTTC
CASSLNANSYEQYF
>TRBJ1-1|TRBD1|NA|TRBV5-1|17
TGCGCCAGCAGCTCCGGGACAGGGTCCGCTGGTGTGGCTGAAGCTTTCTTT
CASSSGTGSAGVAEAFF
>TRBJ2-1|TRBD2|NA|TRBV9|18
TGTGCCAGCAGCTCTGGACTAGCGGGAGAGATCTACATGAATGAGCAGTTCTTC
CASSSGLAGEIYMNEQFF
>TRBJ2-2|TRBD1|NA|TRBV7-7|15
TGTGCTAGCAGCACGGGACAGACGAACACCGGGGAGCTGTTTTTT
CASSTGQTNTGELFF
>TRBJ1-2|NA|NA|TRBV10-1|13
TGCGCCAGCAGTGCGGGATTCGACTATGGCTACACCTTC
CASSAGFDYGYTF
>TRBJ1-2|NA|NA|TRBV15|12
TGTGCCACCAGTAGCAGCCACTATGGCTACACCTTC
CATSSSHYGYTF
>TRBJ1-6|TRBD1|few|TRBV7-8|15
TGTGCCAGCACCGAAACGGGACAGGGTAATTCACCCCTCCACTTT
CASTETGQGNSPLHF
>TRBJ2-3|TRBD2|NA|TRBV5-5|20
TGTGCCAGCAGCCCCGAGGGTCGACTAGCGGGGGGCCCTAGCACAGATACGCAGTATTTT
CASSPEGRLAGGPSTDTQYF
>TRBJ2-7|TRBD1|NA|TRBV18|15
TGTGCCAGCTCACCACTAAGGGGACAGGACTACGAGCAGTACTTC
CASSPLRGQDYEQYF
>TRBJ1-3|TRBD1|NA|TRBV5-1|18
TGCGCCAGCAGCCTAAACCGACAGGGGATAGGCAGTGGAAACACCATATATTTT
CASSLNRQGIGSGNTIYF
>TRBJ2-3|NA|NA|TRBV13|12
TGTGCCAGCAGCTTACGGGCAGATACGCAGTATTTT
CASSLRADTQYF
>TRBJ2-2|NA|NA|TRBV7-6|17
TGTGCCAGCAGCTTAGCGGCGCTGACCCAGGGCACCGGGGAGCTGTTTTTT
CASSLAALTQGTGELFF
>TRBJ1-1|NA|NA|TRBV5-1|14
TGCGCCAGCAGCTTGTTGAGTCAGAACACTGAAGCTTTCTTT
CASSLLSQNTEAFF
>TRBJ1-1|NA|NA|TRBV5-6|12
TGTGCCAGCAGCTTTTCAGGGGCTGAAGCTTTCTTT
CASSFSGAEAFF